These 15 T cell receptor beta chains came from one sample sequenced in a study of blood T cell repertoires in COVID-19. Assay: immunoSEQ multiplex PCR; the TCRdb copy retains only in-frame clones and omits some. This sample has 150,000 to 200,000 clones, with 70% to 90% found just once. The specimen sequenced was peripheral blood. The receptors derive from an older woman with COVID-19, enrolled during active disease.

The genes are TRBV7-3 and TRBJ1-2; 10 bases map to TRBD1. V shed 7 bases, J shed 0 bases, and the junction held 20 bases outside the gene matches. Germline lookup yields CDR1 SGHTA and CDR2 FQGTGA. CDR3 length: 20 amino acids. CDR3 sequence reads: CASNDLNLLGQGTANYGYTF. The CDR3 DNA follows: TGTGCCAGCAACGATTTAAATCTCCTGGGACAGGGGACCGCTAACTATGGCTACACCTTC.

This clone was seen only once. The chain joins TRBV9 to TRBJ1-5, with a weak D call TRBD1 (6 bases). V lost 6 bases and J lost 7, with 17 bases in between. Germline V gene sequence: CDR1 SGDLS, CDR2 YYNGEE. The CDR3 has 14 residues. The CDR3 loop reads CASKGGRILQPQHF. DNA for the CDR3: TGTGCCAGCAAGGGGGGGCGAATTTTGCAGCCCCAGCATTTT. Drawing the rest from reference TRBV9 and TRBJ1-5, the complete variable domain is DSGVTQTPKHLITATGQRVTLRCSPRSGDLSVYWYQQSLDQGLQFLIQYYNGEERAKGNILERFSAQQFPDLHSELNLSSLELGDSALYFCASKGGRILQPQHFGDGTRLSIL.

The V gene is TRBV27, the J gene TRBJ1-5; perhaps TRBD1 as D (6 bases). V was clipped by 0 bases and J by 6 bases, with 6 bases between them. Germline CDR1 MNHEY, CDR2 SMNVEV (reference sequence). There are 13 residues in the CDR3. The DNA for the CDR3 is TGTGCCAGCAGTTTATCACAGGGTCAGCCCCAGCATTTT. Its translation: CASSLSQGQPQHF.

The rearrangement joins TRBV4-2 to TRBJ2-6; maybe TRBD1 (6 bases). CDR1 is LGHNA and CDR2 is YNFKEQ in the germline V gene. The V end lost 0 bases, the J end lost 3 bases, and 9 bases lay between the germline ends. The CDR3 has 16 residues. CDR3 coding DNA: TGTGCCAGCAGCCAAGATCACAGGGTTGGGGCCAACGTCCTGACTTTC. Amino acids: CASSQDHRVGANVLTF.

The rearrangement links TRBV27 to TRBJ1-6; D gene uncertain. Germline-derived CDR1 and CDR2 are MNHEY and SMNVEV (reference sequence). CDR3 length: 16 residues. Trimming pared 6 bases from V and 6 bases from J, leaving 18 bases between. CDR3 residues: CASRSPLAGINSPLHF. CDR3 DNA: TGTGCCAGCAGATCCCCTCTGGCGGGGATTAATTCACCCCTCCACTTT.

As DNA, the CDR3 is TGTGCCAGCACCCAGACAGGGGCCTTCTATGGCTACACCTTC. Residues: CASTQTGAFYGYTF. This chain joins TRBV6-5 and TRBJ1-2; TRBD1 matches 8 bases. The germline V gene encodes CDR1 MNHEY and CDR2 SVGAGI. V lost 7 bases and J lost 4; bases outside the gene matches: 8. CDR3 size: 14 residues.

The chain joins TRBV21-1 to TRBJ2-2; TRBD2, the table's D call, was not compared with the DNA. TRBV21-1 counts as a pseudogene. The CDR3 length is 16 residues. The CDR3 spells CASSPGLAVLPGELFF. CDR3 DNA sequence: TGTGCCAGCAGCCCTGGACTAGCGGTATTACCCGGGGAGCTGTTTTTT.

V and J are TRBV2 and TRBJ2-3; 10 nucleotides agree with TRBD2. This CDR3 is built from 16 residues. In germline, CDR1 is SNHLY, CDR2 FYNNEI. V was pared by 4 bases and J by 0 bases, with 4 bases of the junction left unmatched. The CDR3 DNA follows: TGTGCCAGCAGTGTGGGGACTAGCGTTAGCACAGATACGCAGTATTTT. This gives the protein CASSVGTSVSTDTQYF.

The J gene is TRBJ1-2, the V gene TRBV27, with TRBD1 matching over 8 bases. V lost 6 bases, J lost 8 bases, and 8 bases stayed unmatched. The CDR3 length is 13 residues. Germline V gene lookup returns CDR1 MNHEY and CDR2 SMNVEV (reference sequence). CDR3 coding DNA: TGTGCCAGCAGCTACGACAGGGGCGGAGGCTACACCTTC. It is translated as CASSYDRGGGYTF.

J is TRBJ2-3 and V is TRBV5-6, with 7 bases matching TRBD2. The germline V gene encodes CDR1 SGHDT and CDR2 YYEEEE. The CDR3 is 14 amino acids. The V gene end was trimmed by 5 bases and the J gene end by 1 base; junction bases not matched to a gene: 4. This CDR3 reads CASREGGGTDTQYF. The CDR3 coding sequence is TGTGCCAGCAGGGAGGGAGGGGGCACAGATACGCAGTATTTT.

The chain recombines TRBV13 with TRBJ1-2; 7 bases match TRBD1. Germline CDR1 is PRHDT and CDR2 is FYEKMQ (reference sequence). J lost 3 bases, V lost 5 bases, and 12 bases had no gene match. The CDR3 totals 16 residues. CDR3: CASSATGVEGYYGYTF. The CDR3, as DNA: TGTGCCAGCAGCGCCACAGGGGTGGAGGGGTACTATGGCTACACCTTC.

The CDR3 region has the DNA TGTGCCAGCAGTTTCCGAGGGCCCGAGGGCTACACCTTC. This gives the protein CASSFRGPEGYTF. The chain has TRBV27 and TRBJ1-2; D unclear. This CDR3 region has 13 residues. V lost 3 bases, J lost 8 bases, and 13 bases lay in between. Per the germline V gene, CDR1 is MNHEY and CDR2 is SMNVEV (reference sequence).

CDR3 protein: CSVAMSSGETQYF. Here the CDR3 DNA reads TGCAGCGTTGCGATGTCCTCCGGGGAGACCCAGTACTTC. This rearrangement joins TRBV29-1 to TRBJ2-5, with no clear D. The CDR3 runs to 13 residues. CDR1 and CDR2 (germline): SQVTM, ANQGSEA. Trimming removed 4 bases from V and 5 bases from J, with 14 bases in between.

V is TRBV11-3 and J is TRBJ2-1, with D possibly TRBD2 on 6 matching bases. Trimming removed 5 bases at V and 7 bases at J, with 21 bases between. CDR3 length: 16 amino acids. CDR1 is SGHNT and CDR2 is YENEEA in the germline V gene. The chain's CDR3 is CASSARTGTQDNEQFF. Here the CDR3 DNA reads TGTGCCAGCAGCGCGAGAACCGGGACTCAGGATAATGAGCAGTTCTTC.

The rearrangement uses TRBV18 and TRBJ2-3; 11 bases line up with TRBD2. CDR3 length equals 17 residues. Germline trimming cut 0 bases from V and 6 bases from J; bases unmatched to any gene: 8. The germline gives CDR1 KGHSH, CDR2 LQKENI. CDR3 sequence (DNA): TGTGCCAGCTCACCACCGATACTAGCGGGAGACCGGGATACGCAGTATTTT. It translates to CASSPPILAGDRDTQYF.